The next 25 T cell receptor beta chains were all read from a single sample in a study of shared clonotypes between healthy human individuals. Method: immunoSEQ multiplex PCR; TCRdb's copy keeps in-frame clones and lacks some. The table includes about 1 million clones, about 75% detected once. Sequenced input: memory CD4+ T cells sorted from blood. Subset in this sample: CD45RA-negative fraction. The receptors stem from a young man in good health.

The genes are TRBV6-1 and TRBJ1-5; D is undetermined. The CDR3 is made up of 14 amino acids. The V end was cut by 0 bases, the J end by 9 bases, with 12 bases between. Germline CDR1 is MNHNS and CDR2 is SASEGT. The CDR3 loop reads CASSEAEPYRPQHF. The CDR3 DNA follows: TGTGCCAGCAGTGAAGCGGAGCCCTATCGGCCCCAGCATTTT.

The chain has TRBV5-1 and TRBJ1-2; 8 bases agree with TRBD1. V was clipped by 0 bases and J by 2 bases; unmatched bases: 6. CDR3 length equals 16 residues. Germline V gene data show CDR1 as SGHRS and CDR2 as YFSETQ. The CDR3 bases are TGCGCCAGCAGCTTGGAACCTGGACAGGGCAACTATGGCTACACCTTC. This translates into CASSLEPGQGNYGYTF.

CDR3 DNA: TGTGCCTGGAGTTTAGGGTTTGAAAAACTGTTTTTT. Translated, it gives CAWSLGFEKLFF. V usage is TRBV30 and J usage is TRBJ1-4; D unresolved. Germline CDR1 and CDR2: GTSNPN and SVGIG (reference sequence). This CDR3 has 12 residues. The ends were cut back, 2 bases at V and 7 bases at J, with 8 bases in the middle.

This chain links TRBV12-5 with TRBJ1-3; D uncertain. This CDR3 is 14 amino acids long. CDR1 and CDR2 from the germline V gene are LGHNT and FRNRAP. Trimming took off 2 bases at V and 9 bases at J, with 14 bases between the two ends. The CDR3 DNA reads TGTGCTAGTGGTTTGTCCGGATCCCTGGGCACCATATATTTT. Protein product: CASGLSGSLGTIYF.

This clone showed up just once. The V and J genes are TRBV5-1 and TRBJ1-2, with 7 bases lining up with TRBD1. V was clipped by 0 bases and J by 0 bases; unmatched bases: 5. Germline loops: CDR1 SGHRS, CDR2 YFSETQ. The CDR3 is 16 amino acids. CDR3 sequence: CASSLGQGASNYGYTF. CDR3 DNA: TGCGCCAGCAGCTTGGGACAGGGAGCTTCTAACTATGGCTACACCTTC.

This clone was counted a single time. The chain is built from TRBV5-6 and TRBJ1-2, with 8 bases identical to TRBD1. The CDR3 has 14 amino acids. The junction had 5 bases not matched to a gene; V was cut back by 0 bases and J by 7 bases. Germline CDR1 reads SGHDT; CDR2 reads YYEEEE. The CDR3 DNA reads as TGTGCCAGCAGCTTGGGGACAGGGAAGGCTGGCTACACCTTC. This translates into CASSLGTGKAGYTF.

The CDR3 DNA is TGCGCCAGCAGCCCCCTAGCGGGAGTTGACGAGCAGTTCTTC. Protein product: CASSPLAGVDEQFF. The chain is built from TRBV5-1 and TRBJ2-1; 10 bases align to TRBD2. V dropped 4 bases and J dropped 10; count of bases not matched to a gene: 8. Germline-derived CDR1 and CDR2 are SGHRS and YFSETQ. The CDR3 has 14 amino acids.

The chain uses TRBV28 and TRBJ1-2, with TRBD1 matching 9 bases. This CDR3 spans 15 amino acids. Germline assignment: CDR1 MDHEN and CDR2 SYDVKM. The V segment lost 3 bases and the J segment 1 base; nucleotides outside the gene matches: 3. This CDR3 reads CASSFGDRDNYGYTF. The DNA for the CDR3 is TGTGCCAGCAGTTTTGGGGACAGGGATAACTATGGCTACACCTTC.

The CDR3 loop reads CASSSGFGRSSDTQYF. Here the CDR3 DNA reads TGTGCCAGCAGCTCTGGGTTCGGGAGATCGTCAGATACGCAGTATTTT. The chain is built from TRBV7-6 and TRBJ2-3; D may be TRBD2 (6 bases). CDR1 and CDR2 (germline): SGHVS, FNYEAQ. The ends were cut back, 4 bases at V and 4 bases at J, with 18 bases in the middle. The CDR3 extends over 16 amino acids.

This rearrangement joins TRBV5-1 to TRBJ2-5; D is unclear. The CDR3 covers 13 residues. Germline values: CDR1 SGHRS, CDR2 YFSETQ. Between the trimmed V and J ends, which lost 7 bases and 7 bases, there was a span of 17 bases. The CDR3 reads CASAADRLGTQYF. As DNA, the CDR3 is TGCGCCAGCGCCGCAGACCGCTTAGGGACCCAGTACTTC. Looking up the rest from reference TRBV5-1 and TRBJ2-5 gives the full variable domain: KAGVTQTPRYLIKTRGQQVTLSCSPISGHRSVSWYQQTPGQGLQFLFEYFSETQRNKGNFPGRFSGRQFSNSRSEMNVSTLELGDSALYLCASAADRLGTQYFGPGTRLLVL.

The V and J genes are TRBV7-2 and TRBJ2-3; 9 bases line up with TRBD2. The germline V gene has CDR1 SGHTA and CDR2 FQGNSA. The CDR3 is 18 amino acids. V dropped 1 base and J dropped 1; count of bases not matched to a gene: 9. CDR3 residues: CASSLDASGIPGTDTQYF. CDR3 DNA: TGTGCCAGCAGCTTAGATGCTAGCGGGATCCCCGGCACAGATACGCAGTATTTT.

J is TRBJ1-2 and V is TRBV12-2; the DNA was not compared with TRBD1, the D call given in the table. TRBV12-2 is a documented pseudogene. The CDR3 is 14 residues long. CDR3: CASRLTSGAYGYTF. DNA of the CDR3: TGTGCAAGTCGCTTGACCTCAGGGGCGTATGGCTACACCTTC.

This clone was counted a single time. The chain recombines TRBV6-4 with TRBJ2-7; D is uncertain. The CDR3 contains 16 residues. Per germline, CDR1 MRHNA and CDR2 SNTAGT. V lost 4 bases and J 0 bases, leaving 16 bases between the germline ends. As DNA, the CDR3 is TGTGCCAGCAGTGCCCGACGTTTTGACTTCTCCTACGAGCAGTACTTC. The encoded protein is CASSARRFDFSYEQYF.

This chain connects TRBV6-1 to TRBJ1-3; the D gene is possibly TRBD1 (6 bases). The germline V and J ends were trimmed by 2 bases and 4 bases, with 18 bases remaining between them. Per germline, CDR1 MNHNS and CDR2 SASEGT. CDR3 size: 17 residues. The CDR3 DNA reads as TGTGCCAGCAGTGAATTTACCGGGGGCGCTGGAGGAAACACCATATATTTT. Encoded protein: CASSEFTGGAGGNTIYF.

The chain links TRBV15 to TRBJ1-4; D is uncertain. The V gene lost 0 bases and the J gene lost 3 bases, with 8 bases spanning the gap. The CDR3 totals 15 residues. The germline CDR1 and CDR2 sequences are LNHNV and YYDKDF (reference sequence). CDR3 protein: CATSRDESPNEKLFF. CDR3 in DNA: TGTGCCACCAGCAGAGATGAGTCCCCTAATGAAAAACTGTTTTTT.

J is TRBJ2-7 and V is TRBV30; D uncertain. CDR3 length: 11 amino acids. V shed 0 bases and J shed 5 bases, with 5 bases lying between them. The V gene's germline CDR1 is GTSNPN and CDR2 SVGIG (reference sequence). CDR3 bases: TGTGCCTGGAGTGTCAGTAACGAGCAGTACTTC. It translates to CAWSVSNEQYF.

The chain links TRBV7-3 to TRBJ2-1; TRBD2 matches at 7 bases. CDR1 SGHTA and CDR2 FQGTGA come from the germline V gene. The CDR3 consists of 13 residues. J gave up 8 bases and V 5 bases, and 6 bases lay outside the gene matches. The CDR3 loop reads CASSLGGGDEQFF. DNA for the CDR3: TGTGCCAGCAGCCTAGGCGGGGGAGATGAGCAGTTCTTC.

This chain uses TRBV29-1 with TRBJ2-7, with D uncertain. The V end lost 7 bases, the J end lost 0 bases, and 13 bases lay between the germline ends. CDR3 length equals 13 residues. CDR1 is SQVTM and CDR2 is ANQGSEA in the germline V gene. The CDR3: CSAKARSSYEQYF. The CDR3, as DNA: TGCAGCGCTAAGGCGAGGAGCTCCTACGAGCAGTACTTC.

This clone occurred a few times. The chain has TRBV15 and TRBJ2-5, with 9 bases lining up with TRBD2. J lost 5 bases, V lost 2 bases, and 3 bases had no gene match. CDR1 and CDR2 (germline): LNHNV, YYDKDF (reference sequence). The CDR3 runs to 14 residues. The CDR3 coding sequence is TGTGCCACCAGCAGAAGGACTAGCGATGAGACCCAGTACTTC. It codes for CATSRRTSDETQYF.

The rearrangement links TRBV2 to TRBJ2-5, with D possibly TRBD2 on 5 matching bases. Germline V lookup: CDR1 SNHLY, CDR2 FYNNEI. The CDR3 sequence is 13 residues long. V was pared by 5 bases and J by 4 bases, with 11 bases between. CDR3 sequence (DNA): TGTGCCAGCAGTTTCCGGGCGGGAGAGACCCAGTACTTC. Its translation: CASSFRAGETQYF. The full variable domain, with the rest looked up from reference TRBV2 and TRBJ2-5, is EPEVTQTPSHQVTQMGQEVILRCVPISNHLYFYWYRQILGQKVEFLVSFYNNEISEKSEIFDDQFSVERPDGSNFTLKIRSTKLEDSAMYFCASSFRAGETQYFGPGTRLLVL.

The chain is built from TRBV7-9 and TRBJ2-3; D is possibly TRBD1 (5 bases). Germline V gives CDR1 SEHNR, CDR2 FQNEAQ (reference sequence). V gave up 10 bases and J gave up 5 bases, with 13 bases separating them. The CDR3 contains 12 residues. The CDR3 spells CATQGSQDTQYF. CDR3 nucleotides: TGTGCCACCCAGGGCTCACAAGATACGCAGTATTTT.

Points on this clone: This could be a read error, since a much larger clone is one nucleotide away. This chain links TRBV5-8 with TRBJ2-7, with D unresolved. Germline CDR1 SGHTS, CDR2 YDEGEE. This CDR3 spans 11 amino acids. Trimming removed 1 base at V and 6 bases at J, with 5 bases between. CDR3 loop: CASSLFREQYF. CDR3 coding DNA: TGTGCCAGCAGCTTGTTCCGCGAGCAGTACTTC.

In regard to this clone: At one boundary the junction diverges from the germline segment, which might be a read error. The rearrangement links TRBV19 to TRBJ1-3; unclear D gene. Germline-derived CDR1 and CDR2 are LNHDA and SQIVND (reference sequence). CDR3 length: 12 residues. In DNA, the CDR3 is TGTGCCAGCAGTACGGCCGAACCCACCATATATTTT. Its translation: CASSTAEPTIYF.

V usage is TRBV6-5 and J usage is TRBJ1-4; no clear D gene. The CDR3 is made up of 15 amino acids. The V and J ends lost 2 bases and 5 bases respectively, with 12 bases between them. The germline CDR1 and CDR2 sequences are MNHEY and SVGAGI. CDR3 sequence: CASSYGGAANEKLFF. The CDR3 DNA follows: TGTGCCAGCAGTTACGGAGGAGCGGCAAATGAAAAACTGTTTTTT.

With regard to this clone: Other DNA sequences in the same sample also yield this CDR3. The rearrangement joins TRBV6-1 to TRBJ1-2; perhaps TRBD1 as D (5 bases). Looked up from germline, CDR1 is MNHNS and CDR2 is SASEGT. V was clipped by 4 bases and J by 3 bases, with 6 bases between them. This CDR3 spans 12 amino acids. This CDR3 is CASSVGDYGYTF. The CDR3 DNA reads TGTGCCAGCAGTGTGGGGGACTATGGCTACACCTTC.